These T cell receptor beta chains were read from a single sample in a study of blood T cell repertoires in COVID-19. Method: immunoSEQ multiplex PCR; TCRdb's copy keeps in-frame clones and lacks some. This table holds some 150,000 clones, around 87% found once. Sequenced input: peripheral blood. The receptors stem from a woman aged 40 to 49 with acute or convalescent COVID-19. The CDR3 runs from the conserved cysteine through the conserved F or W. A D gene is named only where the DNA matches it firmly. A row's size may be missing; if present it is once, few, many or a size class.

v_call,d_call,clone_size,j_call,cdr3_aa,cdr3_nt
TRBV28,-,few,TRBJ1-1,CASSFLGKRGTMNTEAFF,TGTGCCAGCAGTTTTTTGGGTAAAAGGGGGACCATGAACACTGAAGCTTTCTTT
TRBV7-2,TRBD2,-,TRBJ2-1,CASSLAGGNNEQFF,TGTGCCAGCAGCCTAGCGGGAGGGAACAATGAGCAGTTCTTC
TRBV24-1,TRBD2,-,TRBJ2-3,CATSDRTSGSTDTQYF,TGTGCCACCAGTGATCGGACTAGCGGGAGCACAGATACGCAGTATTTT
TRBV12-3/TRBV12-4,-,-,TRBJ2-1,CASSLISEQFF,TGTGCCAGCAGTTTAATCTCCGAGCAGTTCTTC
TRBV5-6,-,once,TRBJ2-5,CASSLPVQETQYF,TGTGCCAGCAGCTTACCAGTGCAAGAGACCCAGTACTTC
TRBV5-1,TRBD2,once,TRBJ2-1,CASSFGTSGPDEQFF,TGCGCCAGCAGCTTTGGGACTAGCGGGCCCGATGAGCAGTTCTTC
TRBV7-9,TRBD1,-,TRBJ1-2,CASSFVYLTGTGVYGYTF,TGTGCCAGCAGCTTCGTCTACTTGACCGGGACAGGGGTTTATGGCTACACCTTC
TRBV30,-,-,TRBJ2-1,CAWSAGLSSYNEQFF,TGTGCCTGGAGTGCGGGACTGAGCTCCTACAATGAGCAGTTCTTC
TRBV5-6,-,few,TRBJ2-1,CASSLAVSNEQFF,TGTGCCAGCAGCTTGGCGGTTAGCAATGAGCAGTTCTTC
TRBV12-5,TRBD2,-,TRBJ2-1,CASGLVQSGRQREQFF,TGTGCTAGTGGTTTGGTACAAAGCGGGAGGCAGCGTGAGCAGTTCTTC
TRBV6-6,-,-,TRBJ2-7,CASTNRGGTIGEQYF,TGTGCCAGCACCAACAGGGGGGGGACGATTGGCGAGCAGTACTTC
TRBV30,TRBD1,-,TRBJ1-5,CAWSVRDRYNQPQHF,TGTGCCTGGAGTGTACGGGACAGATACAATCAGCCCCAGCATTTT
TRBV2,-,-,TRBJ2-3,CASSDGPYRTDTQYF,TGTGCCAGCAGTGATGGGCCCTATCGCACAGATACGCAGTATTTT
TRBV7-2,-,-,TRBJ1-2,CASSLPPGNYGYTF,TGTGCCAGCAGCTTACCCCCAGGAAACTATGGCTACACCTTC
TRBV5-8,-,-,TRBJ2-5,CASSLAPRGETQYF,TGTGCCAGCAGCTTGGCACCCCGGGGAGAGACCCAGTACTTC
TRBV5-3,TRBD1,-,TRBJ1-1,CARSSATGDRGKNTEAFF,TGTGCCAGAAGCAGTGCTACAGGGGACAGGGGAAAGAACACTGAAGCTTTCTTT
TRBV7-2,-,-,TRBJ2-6,CASSPGLSGANVLTF,TGTGCCAGCAGCCCTGGGCTATCTGGGGCCAACGTCCTGACTTTC
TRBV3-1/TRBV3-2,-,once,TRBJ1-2,CASSQTGFYGYTF,TGTGCCAGCAGCCAAACAGGTTTTTATGGCTACACCTTC